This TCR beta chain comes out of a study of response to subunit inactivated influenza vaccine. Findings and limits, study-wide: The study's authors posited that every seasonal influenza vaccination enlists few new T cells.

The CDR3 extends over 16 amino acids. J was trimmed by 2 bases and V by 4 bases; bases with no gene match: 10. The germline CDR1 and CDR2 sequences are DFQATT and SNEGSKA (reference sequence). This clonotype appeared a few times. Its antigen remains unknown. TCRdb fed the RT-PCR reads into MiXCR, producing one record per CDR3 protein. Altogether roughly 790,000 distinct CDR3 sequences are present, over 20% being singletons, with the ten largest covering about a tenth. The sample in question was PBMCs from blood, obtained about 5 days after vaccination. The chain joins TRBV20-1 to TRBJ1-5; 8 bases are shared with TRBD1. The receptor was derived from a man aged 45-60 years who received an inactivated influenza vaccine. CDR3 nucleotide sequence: TGCAGTGCTACCCCCTCAGTGGACAGGGGCAATCAGCCCCAGCATTTT. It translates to CSATPSVDRGNQPQHF.